These 10 T cell receptor beta chains were sequenced from one sample in a study of blood T cell repertoires in COVID-19. Libraries were prepared by immunoSEQ multiplex PCR; TCRdb keeps only in-frame clonotypes and omits some of them. The table records 260,000 or so clones, 75% to 90% of them present only once. Input material: PBMCs or T cells enriched from blood (not recorded which). Source of these receptors: a woman between 50 and 59 years old who had recovered from COVID-19.

The chain has TRBV29-1 and TRBJ1-1; 8 bases match TRBD1. Unmatched junction bases numbered 5, after V lost 4 bases and J lost 7 bases. Germline CDR1 reads SQVTM; CDR2 reads ANQGSEA. The CDR3 is 12 amino acids. The CDR3 sequence: CSVGIGTGEAFF. DNA for the CDR3: TGCAGCGTTGGTATAGGGACAGGTGAAGCTTTCTTT.

In the case of this clone: Other nucleotide sequences from this sample produce the same CDR3. This chain uses TRBV27 with TRBJ1-2; 9 bases are shared with TRBD1. The length of the CDR3 is 14 residues. CDR1 and CDR2 from the germline V gene are MNHEY and SMNVEV (reference sequence). Trimming removed 2 bases from V and 4 bases from J; junction bases left unmatched: 2. DNA of the CDR3: TGTGCCAGCAGTTTACTGGGACAGGGCTATGGCTACACCTTC. Amino acid sequence: CASSLLGQGYGYTF.

This rearrangement joins TRBV2 to TRBJ1-2, with 8 bases matching TRBD1. The CDR3 spans 13 residues. V lost 4 bases, J lost 5 bases, and 3 bases stayed unmatched. CDR1 SNHLY and CDR2 FYNNEI come from the germline V gene. The CDR3 reads CASSVNRGYGYTF. DNA for the CDR3: TGTGCCAGCAGTGTAAACAGGGGGTATGGCTACACCTTC.

V usage is TRBV7-2 and J usage is TRBJ2-3; maybe TRBD2 (5 bases). V was clipped by 5 bases and J by 2 bases, with 11 bases between them. Germline CDR1 SGHTA, CDR2 FQGNSA. CDR3 length: 14 amino acids. The CDR3 DNA follows: TGTGCCAGCAGCCCCAGCGGATACACAGATACGCAGTATTTT. Protein: CASSPSGYTDTQYF.

V usage is TRBV19 and J usage is TRBJ2-5; D is uncertain. This CDR3 region has 11 residues. V shed 5 bases and J shed 5 bases, with 6 bases lying between them. Germline V gene data show CDR1 as LNHDA and CDR2 as SQIVND (reference sequence). The CDR3 DNA reads as TGTGCCAGTAGTGCGATGGAGACCCAGTACTTC. Translating it yields CASSAMETQYF. The complete variable domain, with remaining parts taken from reference TRBV19 and TRBJ2-5, reads DGGITQSPKYLFRKEGQNVTLSCEQNLNHDAMYWYRQDPGQGLRLIYYSQIVNDFQKGDIAEGYSVSREKKESFPLTVTSAQKNPTAFYLCASSAMETQYFGPGTRLLVL.

The V gene is TRBV29-1, the J gene TRBJ1-4; D is uncertain. V shed 0 bases and J shed 8 bases, with 7 bases lying between them. Germline V lookup: CDR1 SQVTM, CDR2 ANQGSEA. The CDR3 spans 12 residues. Here the CDR3 DNA reads TGCAGCGTTGAAGACGGAGGCGAAAAACTGTTTTTT. The encoded protein is CSVEDGGEKLFF.

This chain links TRBV12-3 or TRBV12-4 with TRBJ2-7; D not certain. V lost 5 bases, J lost 1 base, and 3 bases lay in between. This CDR3 has 11 amino acids. The CDR3 DNA reads as TGTGCCAGCAGTGAGTCCTACGAGCAGTACTTC. Its translation is CASSESYEQYF.

The V call is TRBV10-2, the J call TRBJ2-5, with D uncertain. The germline V and J ends were trimmed by 7 bases and 2 bases, with 14 bases remaining between them. CDR1 is WSHSY and CDR2 is SAAADI in the germline V gene. CDR3 length equals 14 residues. Written as DNA, the CDR3 is TGCGCCAGCACTTCTACCACCAAACAAGAGACCCAGTACTTC. Translated, it gives CASTSTTKQETQYF.

A single count supports this clone. This rearrangement joins TRBV7-6 to TRBJ2-2; D perhaps matches TRBD2 (6 bases). CDR1 and CDR2 from the germline V gene are SGHVS and FNYEAQ. Trimming left V 5 bases short and J 1 base short, with 17 bases between. The CDR3 extends over 17 amino acids. This chain's CDR3 is CASSPTPGVQNTGELFF. CDR3 bases: TGTGCCAGCAGCCCCACCCCGGGGGTGCAGAACACCGGGGAGCTGTTTTTT. Filled out from reference TRBV7-6 and TRBJ2-2, the complete variable domain reads GAGVSQSPRYKVTKRGQDVALRCDPISGHVSLYWYRQALGQGPEFLTYFNYEAQQDKSGLPNDRFSAERPEGSISTLTIQRTEQRDSAMYRCASSPTPGVQNTGELFFGEGSRLTVL.

This clone showed up just once. The V gene is TRBV10-3, the J gene TRBJ2-5; possible D gene TRBD1, 6 bases. Germline values: CDR1 ENHRY, CDR2 SYGVKD. The V and J ends lost 0 bases and 3 bases respectively, with 8 bases between them. The length of the CDR3 is 14 residues. CDR3 coding DNA: TGTGCCATCAGTGAGTCGAAGGGGGAAGAGACCCAGTACTTC. The encoded protein is CAISESKGEETQYF.